This TCR beta chain appears in the sequencing data of a study of T cells in Graves' hyperthyroidism and ophthalmopathy. General study findings and limits: Blood also carried most thyroid clonotypes expanded above 0.001. Ophthalmopathy got predicted by the model a median roughly six months before its onset.

TCR beta CDR3 regions were amplified from RNA transcripts. During a first-round RT-PCR of the TCR CDR3, the HTBI primer set was used. TCRdb re-called the multiplex PCR reads with MiXCR, one entry per CDR3 protein. The repertoire holds about 720,000 distinct CDR3 sequences, with 16% as singletons. This clonotype has at least ten counts. Its cognate antigen is unknown. Patients aged 18 to 65 had newly diagnosed hyperthyroidism of under 2 months' duration. Sequenced sample: blood. The sequence came from a man between 18 and 35 years old with Graves' hyperthyroidism.

The CDR3 spells CASSRGAPDQETQYF. CDR3 coding DNA: TGTGCCAGCAGCCGTGGGGCACCCGACCAAGAGACCCAGTACTTC. The chain carries TRBV7-3 and TRBJ2-5, with a weak D call TRBD1 (5 bases). Germline lookup yields CDR1 SGHTA and CDR2 FQGTGA. The CDR3 is made up of 15 amino acids. V was pared by 5 bases and J by 0 bases, with 13 bases between.